Sequencing of this TCR beta chain was carried out in a study of T cell responses to AZD1222 COVID-19 vaccine. Study observations and caveats: The donor cohort was predominantly white British with a female majority, and clonal diversity may have been underestimated. Across the whole spike, CD4 TCRs peaked at regions 160-218 and 743-854. Only after the peak T cell response were repertoires sampled.

V trimming: 5 bases; J trimming: 4 bases; junction bases outside the gene matches: 7. CDR3 length: 14 residues. From germline, CDR1 is LNHNV and CDR2 YYDKDF (reference sequence). Notes on this clone: The antigen is undetermined.

Analysis merged second doses at about 4 or about 12 weeks. The data were produced by immunoSEQ multiplex PCR, yet TCRdb's version contains in-frame clones alone and is incomplete. The profile shows roughly 87,000 clones, 88% of them singletons. This sequence originates from an adult who received the AZD1222 COVID-19 vaccine. This sample comprised peripheral blood, obtained 28 days after the second AZD1222 dose. The rearrangement uses TRBV15 and TRBJ2-7; 8 bases fit TRBD1. The CDR3 DNA is TGTGCCACCAGCCGGACAGGGACCGCTTACGAGCAGTACTTC. It yields the protein CATSRTGTAYEQYF.